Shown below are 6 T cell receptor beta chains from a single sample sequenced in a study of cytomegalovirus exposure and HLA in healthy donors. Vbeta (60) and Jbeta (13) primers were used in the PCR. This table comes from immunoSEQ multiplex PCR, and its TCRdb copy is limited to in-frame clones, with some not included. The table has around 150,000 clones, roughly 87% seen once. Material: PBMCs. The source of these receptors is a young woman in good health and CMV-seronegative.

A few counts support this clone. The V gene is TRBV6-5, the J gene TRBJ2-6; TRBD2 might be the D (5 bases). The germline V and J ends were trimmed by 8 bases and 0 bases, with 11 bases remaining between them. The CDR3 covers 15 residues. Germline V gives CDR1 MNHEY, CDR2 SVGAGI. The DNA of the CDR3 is TGTGCCAGCGCTCGGGGAATCTCTGGGGCCAACGTCCTGACTTTC. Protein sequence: CASARGISGANVLTF.

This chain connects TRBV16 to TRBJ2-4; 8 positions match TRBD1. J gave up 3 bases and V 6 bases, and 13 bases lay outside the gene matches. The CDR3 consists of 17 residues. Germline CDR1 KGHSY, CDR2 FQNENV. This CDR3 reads CASSVDREAEGKNIQYF. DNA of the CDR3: TGTGCCAGCAGTGTGGACAGGGAGGCTGAGGGCAAAAACATTCAGTACTTC.

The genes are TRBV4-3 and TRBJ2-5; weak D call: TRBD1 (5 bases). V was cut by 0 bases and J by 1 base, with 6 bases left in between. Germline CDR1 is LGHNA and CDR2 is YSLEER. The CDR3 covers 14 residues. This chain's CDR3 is CASSQERGQETQYF. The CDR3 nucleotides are TGCGCCAGCAGCCAAGAAAGGGGCCAAGAGACCCAGTACTTC.

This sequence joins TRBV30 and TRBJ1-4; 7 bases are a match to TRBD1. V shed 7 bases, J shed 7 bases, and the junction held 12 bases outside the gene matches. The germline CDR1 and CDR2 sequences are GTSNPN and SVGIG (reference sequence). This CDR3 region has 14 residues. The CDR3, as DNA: TGTGCCTTCACTTCGGGACAGCTAACTGAAAAACTGTTTTTT. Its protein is CAFTSGQLTEKLFF.

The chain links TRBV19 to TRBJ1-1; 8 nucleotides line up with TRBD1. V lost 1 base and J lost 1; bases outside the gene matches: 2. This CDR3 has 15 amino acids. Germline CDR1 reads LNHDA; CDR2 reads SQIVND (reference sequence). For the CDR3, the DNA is TGTGCCAGTAGTATAGGGGGGACAGGGAACACTGAAGCTTTCTTT. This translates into CASSIGGTGNTEAFF.

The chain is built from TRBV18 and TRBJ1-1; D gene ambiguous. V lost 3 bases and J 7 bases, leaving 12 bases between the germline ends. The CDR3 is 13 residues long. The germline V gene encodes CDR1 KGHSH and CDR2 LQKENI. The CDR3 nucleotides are TGTGCCAGCTCACCTACTGGTGGAGGTGAAGCTTTCTTT. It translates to CASSPTGGGEAFF.